The T cell receptor (beta chain) described here comes from a study of blood T cells in healthy people across ages. The use of a sample-barcoded 5' primer and a J-beta primer mix characterized a second PCR of about 7 to 12 cycles. TCRdb re-called the 5' RACE reads through MiXCR, storing one row per CDR3 protein. Altogether 1.5 million to 2 million distinct CDR3 sequences are present, over 25% being singletons, with the ten largest covering more than 6%. V dropped 10 bases and J dropped 1 base, with 8 bases sitting between them. This CDR3 comprises 12 residues. The germline gives CDR1 SNHLY, CDR2 FYNNEI. This clonotype was recorded at least ten times.

The genes are TRBV2 and TRBJ2-4; D may be TRBD1 (6 bases). The source material was blood. This sequence was found in a woman in her twenties or thirties in good health. Here the CDR3 reads CATGVAKNIQYF. The CDR3, as DNA: TGTGCCACAGGGGTGGCCAAAAACATTCAGTACTTC.